This TCR beta chain stems from a study of OX40 agonist ivuxolimab in advanced cancers. Study-wide context: Ivuxolimab, which targeted the costimulatory receptor OX40 (CD134), was an agonistic, fully human IgG2 monoclonal antibody. Intravenous ivuxolimab was administered to patients every 2 weeks at six dose levels: 0.01, 0.1, 0.3, 1.5, 3 and 10 mg/kg. Of the roughly 54 dose-escalation patients, hepatocellular carcinoma was present in about 20, melanoma in approximately 15, renal cell carcinoma in 9 and head and neck cancer in 9. The dose-escalation cohort was over 70% male with a mean age of around 62 years, ranging from roughly 23 to 79. Prior anti-PD-1, anti-PD-L1 or anti-CTLA-4 therapy was permitted, and checkpoint inhibitors had been received by about 37% of dose-escalation patients. Partial responses occurred in three dose-escalation patients: two with cutaneous melanoma and one with hepatocellular carcinoma. The purpose of peripheral TCRbeta sequencing was to test whether ivuxolimab changed TCR sequence diversity and led to clonal T-cell expansion. The paper describes the monotherapy dose-escalation part (N of about 52 patients) of the phase I trial of ivuxolimab. General study outcomes and caveats: On average, CD8+ T cells showed more expanded clones than CD4+ T cells after ivuxolimab. Clonal expansion of both CD4+ and CD8+ blood T cells was observed from baseline to week 6 at doses 0.1 to 3.0 mg/kg. The antigen specificity of the clonally expanded peripheral T cells was not determined. Low levels of normalized T-cell clonal expansion were also seen in some nonresponding patients. Partial responders in the 0.1-3.0 mg/kg groups had among the lowest normalized peripheral clonal expansion, especially among CD8+ T cells.

The trial excluded patients who had a history of autoimmune disease or who were on systemic immunosuppression. Peripheral blood for TCR sequencing was drawn from every dose cohort at baseline, at cycle 4 day 1 and at cycle 7 day 1. The samples were taken from a phase I, first-in-human, multicenter, open-label dose-escalation trial of ivuxolimab. The trial enrolled adults with locally advanced or metastatic head and neck squamous cell, hepatocellular, melanoma or renal cell carcinoma. Before TCR sequencing, CD4+ T cells and CD8+ T cells from peripheral blood were sorted into separate populations. Genomic DNA was extracted from sorted cells for sequencing of the TCRbeta CDR3 region. The immunoSEQ Assay was used for sequencing of TCRbeta CDR3 regions. The clones in this table, taken by TCRdb from immuneACCESS, are in-frame only. Not every clone is retained; where verified, under half of the shortfall comes from an unresolved V gene, and the cause of the rest is unknown. The sample table lists some 60,000 clones, roughly 80% of them with a count of one. The ten most abundant clones make up less than 2% of the sample.

The CDR3 measures 13 amino acids from cysteine to phenylalanine. The sequence is cut down to CDR3 DNA, 39 bases in frame from base 1. Taken from the germline V gene, the CDR1 and CDR2 loops are LGHNA and YNFKEQ. Trimming accounts for 2 bases at V and 6 bases at J, while the number of junction bases matched to no gene is 2. Comments on this clone: It has no known antigen specificity. The record has no base qualities; no much larger clone is one base away.

This receptor chain uses TRBV4-2 and TRBJ2-7; 9 of the junction bases match TRBD1. This sequence originates from an adult with an advanced solid tumor such as melanoma, head and neck, liver or kidney cancer. The sequencing used CD4+ or CD8+ T cells sorted from blood, collected in a trial of the OX40 agonist ivuxolimab. CDR3 protein: CASSQRDRVEQYF. The sequenced DNA is TGTGCCAGCAGCCAAAGGGACAGGGTCGAGCAGTACTTC.